Many counts were recorded for the clone carrying this TCR beta chain. The antigen is undetermined. The TCRbeta library incorporated unique molecular identifiers. Each CDR3 protein gets one entry after TCRdb re-called the PCR reads with MiXCR. The repertoire includes roughly 70,000 distinct CDR3 sequences, roughly 5.2% of them detected once, and approximately 17% sits in the top ten. This entry belongs to a study of T-cell reconstitution after alpha-beta-depleted transplantation in children. Study-wide findings and caveats: T cells produced anew were the main source of T-cell counts and diversity one year after transplant. In patients about two months after transplant, alpha-beta T cells reportedly arose from several hundred expanded graft clones. Surviving recipient cells, namely T cells and thymic progenitors, were the source of high day-60 TCRbeta diversity in some patients.

In germline, CDR1 is LNHDA, CDR2 SQIVND (reference sequence). This CDR3 has 13 amino acids. V was pared by 6 bases and J by 4 bases, with 12 bases between. The sequence derives from a boy in the first two years of life who had a stem cell transplant for acute myeloid leukemia, so the T cells may come from the graft donor. This chain uses TRBV19 with TRBJ1-1, with D perhaps TRBD1 (5 bases). Here the sequenced sample was PBMCs, mostly from graft donor cells, taken 180 days after TCRalphabeta/CD19-depleted stem cell transplant. The CDR3 DNA sequence: TGTGCCAGTAGCAGAGCAGGGAGCACTGAAGCTTTCTTT. Translated, it gives CASSRAGSTEAFF.